Below are 3 T cell receptor beta chains sequenced from a single sample in a study of cytomegalovirus exposure and HLA in healthy donors. In the PCR, 60 Vbeta and 13 Jbeta primers were used. Assay used: immunoSEQ multiplex PCR; TCRdb lists only in-frame clones, some missing. The table includes approximately 76,000 clones, 65% to 80% detected once. Sequenced input: PBMCs. All receptors derive from a man younger than 40 in good health and CMV-seronegative.

The chain has TRBV5-1 and TRBJ2-7, with TRBD1 identical over 10 bases. V was pared by 2 bases and J by 1 base, with 3 bases of the junction left unmatched. Germline-derived CDR1 and CDR2 are SGHRS and YFSETQ. The CDR3 has 15 amino acids. CDR3 sequence (DNA): TGCGCCAGCAGCTTAGGGGACAGGGGTTCCTACGAGCAGTACTTC. Translation: CASSLGDRGSYEQYF.

The chain carries TRBV30 and TRBJ1-1; D is perhaps TRBD1 (6 bases). The CDR3 sequence is 15 residues long. CDR1 and CDR2 from the germline V gene are GTSNPN and SVGIG (reference sequence). With 0 bases removed from V and 7 bases from J, the gap between germline ends came to 18 bases. In DNA, the CDR3 is TGTGCCTGGAGTGTACAGGCTGGGGGCGCCCGTGAAGCTTTCTTT. This codes for CAWSVQAGGAREAFF.

The chain uses TRBV4-2 and TRBJ1-4; TRBD1 matches 8 bases. CDR3 size: 15 residues. Germline CDR1 reads LGHNA; CDR2 reads YNFKEQ. The V segment lost 4 bases and the J segment 8 bases; nucleotides outside the gene matches: 9. CDR3 bases: TGTGCCAGCAGCCGCTCCGGGACAGGAGAGGAAAAACTGTTTTTT. Translating it yields CASSRSGTGEEKLFF.